The text below deals with one TCR beta chain. This sample was taken from a study of T-cell memory formation after mild COVID-19. CDR1 is SQVTM and CDR2 is ANQGSEA in the germline V gene. Trimming removed 2 bases at V and 3 bases at J, with 6 bases between. This CDR3 is built from 12 residues. Each CDR3 protein gets one entry after TCRdb re-called the 5' RACE reads with MiXCR. The sample contains around 310,000 distinct CDR3 sequences, 20% to 25% of which appear only once. The receptor was isolated from a man aged 18 to 29 who had mild COVID-19 (a few samples of this study predate the infection). Cell type and time point are not known. The rearrangement uses TRBV29-1 and TRBJ2-3, with D maybe TRBD1 (6 bases). Sequenced input: PBMCs or a T cell subset sorted from them (not recorded which). CDR3 coding DNA: TGCAGCGTTGAACAGGGGACAGATACGCAGTATTTT. Protein: CSVEQGTDTQYF.